This T cell receptor (beta chain) comes out of a study of blood T cells in healthy people across ages. Worth noting for this clonotype: The antigen is unknown. One end of the junction fails to match germline, which may point to a read error.

Next came a second PCR, run for about 6 to 12 cycles, which used a sample-barcoded 5' primer along with a J-beta primer mix. TCRdb independently ran MiXCR on the 5' RACE reads; one entry per CDR3 protein. The table has about a million distinct CDR3 sequences, around two fifths seen once. CDR3 length: 16 amino acids. The V gene's germline CDR1 is DFQATT and CDR2 SNEGSKA (reference sequence). Regarding the study as a whole: Versus aged donors, long-lived donors had higher diversity and more naive CD4+ cells.

The receptor was isolated from a man aged 18 to 30 in good health. The material sequenced was blood. This chain uses TRBV20-1 with TRBJ2-1, with 8 positions matching TRBD2. The CDR3 is CSARPSSGGSCNEQFF. CDR3 DNA: TGCAGTGCTAGACCGTCAAGCGGGGGTTCCTGCAATGAGCAGTTCTTC.